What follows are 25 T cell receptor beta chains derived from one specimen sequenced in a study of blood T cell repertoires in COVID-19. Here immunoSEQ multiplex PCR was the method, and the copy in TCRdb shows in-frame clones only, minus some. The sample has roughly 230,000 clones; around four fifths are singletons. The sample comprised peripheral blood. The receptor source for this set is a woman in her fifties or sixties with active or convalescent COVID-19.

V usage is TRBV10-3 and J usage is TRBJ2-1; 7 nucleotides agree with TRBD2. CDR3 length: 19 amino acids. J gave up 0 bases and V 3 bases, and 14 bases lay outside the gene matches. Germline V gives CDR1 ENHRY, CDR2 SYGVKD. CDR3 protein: CAISERVFSGPSSYNEQFF. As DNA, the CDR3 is TGTGCCATCAGTGAAAGGGTTTTTAGCGGGCCCAGCTCCTACAATGAGCAGTTCTTC.

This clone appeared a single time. The CDR3 DNA follows: TGTGCCAGCAGTGAGCCTGGACAGGTCACGTTCTTC. Amino acid sequence: CASSEPGQVTFF. This chain joins TRBV6-4 and TRBJ2-1, with 7 bases aligning to TRBD1. CDR1 is MRHNA and CDR2 is SNTAGT in the germline V gene. V lost 3 bases, J lost 15 bases, and 8 bases stayed unmatched. This CDR3 region has 12 residues.

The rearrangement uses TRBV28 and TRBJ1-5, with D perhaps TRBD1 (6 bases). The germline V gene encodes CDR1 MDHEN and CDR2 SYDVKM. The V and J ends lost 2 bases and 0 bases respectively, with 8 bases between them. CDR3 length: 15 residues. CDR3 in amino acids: CASSLGGPSNQPQHF. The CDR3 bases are TGTGCCAGCAGTTTAGGGGGCCCTAGCAATCAGCCCCAGCATTTT.

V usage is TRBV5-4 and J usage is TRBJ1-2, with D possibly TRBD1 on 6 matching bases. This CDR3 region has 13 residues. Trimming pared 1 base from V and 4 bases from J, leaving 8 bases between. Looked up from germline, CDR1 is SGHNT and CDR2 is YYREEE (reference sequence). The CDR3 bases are TGTGCCAGCAGCTTGCCAGGGGTCTATGGCTACACCTTC. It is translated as CASSLPGVYGYTF.

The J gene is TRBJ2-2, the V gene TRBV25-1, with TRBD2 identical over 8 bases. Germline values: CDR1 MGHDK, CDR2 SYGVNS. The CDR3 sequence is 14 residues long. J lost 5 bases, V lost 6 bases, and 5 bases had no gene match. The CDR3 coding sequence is TGTGCCAGCAGGGAAACTAGCGGAACCGGGGAGCTGTTTTTT. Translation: CASRETSGTGELFF. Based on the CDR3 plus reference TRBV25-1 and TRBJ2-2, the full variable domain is EADIYQTPRYLVIGTGKKITLECSQTMGHDKMYWYQQDPGMELHLIHYSYGVNSTEKGDLSSESTVSRIRTEHFPLTLESARPSHTSQYLCASRETSGTGELFFGEGSRLTVL.

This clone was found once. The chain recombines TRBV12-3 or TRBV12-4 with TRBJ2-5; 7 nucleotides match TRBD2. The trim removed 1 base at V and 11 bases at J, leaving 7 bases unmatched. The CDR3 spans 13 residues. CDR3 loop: CASSLGRSGPQYF. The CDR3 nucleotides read TGTGCCAGCAGTTTAGGTCGTAGCGGGCCACAGTACTTC.

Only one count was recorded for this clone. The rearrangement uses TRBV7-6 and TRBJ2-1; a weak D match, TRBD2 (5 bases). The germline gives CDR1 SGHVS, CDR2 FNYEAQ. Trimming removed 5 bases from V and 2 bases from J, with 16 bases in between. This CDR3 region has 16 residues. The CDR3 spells CASSRPGSGTYNEQFF. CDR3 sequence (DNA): TGTGCCAGCAGCCGCCCTGGGAGCGGTACCTACAATGAGCAGTTCTTC.

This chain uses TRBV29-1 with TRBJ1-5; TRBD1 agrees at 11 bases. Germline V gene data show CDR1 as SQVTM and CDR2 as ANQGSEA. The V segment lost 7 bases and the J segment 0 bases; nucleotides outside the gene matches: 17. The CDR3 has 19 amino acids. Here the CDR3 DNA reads TGCAGCGCAGAAAGACCTGGGACAGGGGGGGAACATAGCAATCAGCCCCAGCATTTT. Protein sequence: CSAERPGTGGEHSNQPQHF.

As DNA, the CDR3 is TGCGCCAGCAGCCAAAGGGAGGTATCCGGATTCACCGGGGAGCTGTTTTTT. It encodes CASSQREVSGFTGELFF. This chain connects TRBV4-1 to TRBJ2-2; D perhaps matches TRBD2 (6 bases). Germline CDR1 and CDR2: MGHRA and YSYEKL. V lost 2 bases and J 4 bases, leaving 17 bases between the germline ends. The CDR3 is 17 amino acids.

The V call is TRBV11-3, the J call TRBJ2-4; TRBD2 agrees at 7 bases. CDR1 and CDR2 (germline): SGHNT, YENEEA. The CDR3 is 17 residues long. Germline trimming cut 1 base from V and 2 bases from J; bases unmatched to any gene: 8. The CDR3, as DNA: TGTGCCAGCAGCTTAGGGAGAGGGAGGGCCACCAAAAACATTCAGTACTTC. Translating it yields CASSLGRGRATKNIQYF.

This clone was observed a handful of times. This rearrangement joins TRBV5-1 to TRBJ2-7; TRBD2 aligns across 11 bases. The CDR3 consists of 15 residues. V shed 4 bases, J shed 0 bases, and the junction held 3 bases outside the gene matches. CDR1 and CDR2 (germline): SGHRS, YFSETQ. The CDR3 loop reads CASSKTSGSSYEQYF. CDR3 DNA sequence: TGCGCCAGCAGCAAAACTAGCGGGAGCTCCTACGAGCAGTACTTC.

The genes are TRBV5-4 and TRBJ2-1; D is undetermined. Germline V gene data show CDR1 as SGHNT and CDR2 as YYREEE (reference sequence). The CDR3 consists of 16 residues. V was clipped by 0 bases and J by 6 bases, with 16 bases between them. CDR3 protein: CASSLEASRPPNEQFF. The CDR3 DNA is TGTGCCAGCAGCTTGGAGGCTAGTCGGCCCCCCAATGAGCAGTTCTTC. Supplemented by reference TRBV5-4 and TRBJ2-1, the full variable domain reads ETGVTQSPTHLIKTRGQQVTLRCSSQSGHNTVSWYQQALGQGPQFIFQYYREEENGRGNFPPRFSGLQFPNYSSELNVNALELDDSALYLCASSLEASRPPNEQFFGPGTRLTVL.

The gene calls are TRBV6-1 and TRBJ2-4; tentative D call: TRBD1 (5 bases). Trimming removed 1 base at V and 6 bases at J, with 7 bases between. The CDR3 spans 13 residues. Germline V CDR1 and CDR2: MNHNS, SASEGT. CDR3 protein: CASSEVQGNIQYF. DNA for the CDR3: TGTGCCAGCAGTGAAGTTCAGGGAAACATTCAGTACTTC.

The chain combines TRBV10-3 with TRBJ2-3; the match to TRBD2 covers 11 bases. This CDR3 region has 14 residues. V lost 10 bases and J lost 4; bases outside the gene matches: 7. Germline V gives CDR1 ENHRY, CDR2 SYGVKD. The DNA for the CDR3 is TGTGCCACCTTAGCGGGGGGGCCGTCAGATACGCAGTATTTT. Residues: CATLAGGPSDTQYF.

The CDR3 sequence: CASSRDRVGEQYV. The CDR3 bases are TGTGCCAGCAGCCGAGACAGGGTCGGCGAGCAGTACGTC. J is TRBJ2-7 and V is TRBV2; TRBD1 matches 7 bases. Trimming removed 6 bases from V and 6 bases from J; junction bases left unmatched: 8. The CDR3 contains 13 residues. Germline loops: CDR1 SNHLY, CDR2 FYNNEI.

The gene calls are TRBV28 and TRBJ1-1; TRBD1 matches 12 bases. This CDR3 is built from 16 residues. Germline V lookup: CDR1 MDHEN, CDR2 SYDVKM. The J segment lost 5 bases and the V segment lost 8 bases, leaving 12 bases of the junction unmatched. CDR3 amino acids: CASGTPGQGAGTEAFF. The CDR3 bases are TGTGCCAGCGGGACTCCGGGACAGGGGGCAGGGACTGAAGCTTTCTTT.

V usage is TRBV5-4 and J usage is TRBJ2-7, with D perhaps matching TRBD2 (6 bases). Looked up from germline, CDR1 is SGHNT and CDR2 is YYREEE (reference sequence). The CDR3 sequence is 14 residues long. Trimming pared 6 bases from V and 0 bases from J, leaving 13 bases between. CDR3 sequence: CASTLGGNSYEQYF. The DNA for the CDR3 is TGTGCCAGCACTTTGGGCGGGAACTCCTACGAGCAGTACTTC.

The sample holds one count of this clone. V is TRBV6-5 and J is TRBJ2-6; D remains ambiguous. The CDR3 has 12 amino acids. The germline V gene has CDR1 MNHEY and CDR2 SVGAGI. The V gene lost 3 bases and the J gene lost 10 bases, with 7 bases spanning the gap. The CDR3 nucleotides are TGTGCCAGCAGTTATGACAATAACGTCCTGACTTTC. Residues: CASSYDNNVLTF.

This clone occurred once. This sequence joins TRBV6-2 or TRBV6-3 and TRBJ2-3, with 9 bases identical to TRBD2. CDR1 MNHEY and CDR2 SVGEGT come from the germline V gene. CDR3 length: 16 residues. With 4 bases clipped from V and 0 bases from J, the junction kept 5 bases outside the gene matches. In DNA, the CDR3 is TGTGCCAGCAGTTCACGAGCGGGGGGTAGCACAGATACGCAGTATTTT. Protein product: CASSSRAGGSTDTQYF.

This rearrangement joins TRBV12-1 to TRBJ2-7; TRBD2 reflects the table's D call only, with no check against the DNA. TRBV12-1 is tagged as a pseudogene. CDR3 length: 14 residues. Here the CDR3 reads CASSPPARIYEQYV. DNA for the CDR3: TGTGCCAGCAGCCCCCCCGCGAGGATCTACGAGCAGTACGTC.

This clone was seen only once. The CDR3 sequence: CASRPGLTTADTQYF. The CDR3 nucleotides read TGTGCCAGCAGGCCGGGACTAACGACCGCGGATACGCAGTATTTT. The chain joins TRBV2 to TRBJ2-3; TRBD2 agrees at 7 bases. Germline V gene sequence: CDR1 SNHLY, CDR2 FYNNEI. V lost 6 bases, J lost 6 bases, and 12 bases stayed unmatched. CDR3 length equals 15 residues. The full variable domain, its missing parts supplied by reference TRBV2 and TRBJ2-3, is EPEVTQTPSHQVTQMGQEVILRCVPISNHLYFYWYRQILGQKVEFLVSFYNNEISEKSEIFDDQFSVERPDGSNFTLKIRSTKLEDSAMYFCASRPGLTTADTQYFGPGTRLTVL.

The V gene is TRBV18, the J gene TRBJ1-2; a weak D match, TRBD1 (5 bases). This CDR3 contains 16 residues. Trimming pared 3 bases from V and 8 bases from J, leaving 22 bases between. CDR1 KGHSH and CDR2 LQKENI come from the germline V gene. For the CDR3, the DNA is TGTGCCAGCTCACCGACCATGACTGGGGCGTCGGACGGCTACACCTTC. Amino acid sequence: CASSPTMTGASDGYTF.

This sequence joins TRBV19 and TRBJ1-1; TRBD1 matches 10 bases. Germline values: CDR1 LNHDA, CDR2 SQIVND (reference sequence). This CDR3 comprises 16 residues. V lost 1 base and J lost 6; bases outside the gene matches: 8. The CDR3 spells CASSIVGTGVGAEAFF. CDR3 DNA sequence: TGTGCCAGTAGTATAGTTGGGACAGGGGTAGGGGCTGAAGCTTTCTTT.

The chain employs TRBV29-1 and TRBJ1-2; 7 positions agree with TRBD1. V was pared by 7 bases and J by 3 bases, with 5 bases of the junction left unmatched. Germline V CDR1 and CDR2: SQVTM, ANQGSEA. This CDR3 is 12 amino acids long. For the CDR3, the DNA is TGCAGCGAAGGGGACAGCTACTATGGCTACACCTTC. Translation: CSEGDSYYGYTF.

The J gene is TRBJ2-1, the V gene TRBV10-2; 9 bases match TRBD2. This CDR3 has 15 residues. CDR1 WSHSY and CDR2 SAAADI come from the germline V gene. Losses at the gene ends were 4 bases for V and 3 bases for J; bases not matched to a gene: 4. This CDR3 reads CASSAVAGVYNEQFF. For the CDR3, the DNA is TGCGCCAGCAGTGCTGTAGCGGGGGTCTACAATGAGCAGTTCTTC.